This T cell receptor (beta chain) was identified in a study of blood T cell repertoires in COVID-19. This CDR3 comprises 16 residues. Trimming removed 4 bases at V and 2 bases at J, with 15 bases between. Looked up from germline, CDR1 is LGHDT and CDR2 is YNNKEL (reference sequence). Profiling relied on immunoSEQ multiplex PCR, and the TCRdb table lists in-frame clones only, not all of them. The sample lists 250,000 to 300,000 clones, around 84% occurring once. Cohorts were determined from participant-reported clinical history. The sample comprised PBMCs or T cells enriched from blood (not recorded which). The origin of this receptor is a woman in her fifties or sixties who had been exposed to COVID-19. The V gene is TRBV3-1 (or the pseudogene TRBV3-2), the J gene TRBJ2-1, with a weak D call TRBD2 (7 bases). The CDR3 sequence: CASSLLGGATYNEQFF. Here the CDR3 DNA reads TGTGCCAGCAGCCTACTAGGGGGGGCGACCTACAATGAGCAGTTCTTC.